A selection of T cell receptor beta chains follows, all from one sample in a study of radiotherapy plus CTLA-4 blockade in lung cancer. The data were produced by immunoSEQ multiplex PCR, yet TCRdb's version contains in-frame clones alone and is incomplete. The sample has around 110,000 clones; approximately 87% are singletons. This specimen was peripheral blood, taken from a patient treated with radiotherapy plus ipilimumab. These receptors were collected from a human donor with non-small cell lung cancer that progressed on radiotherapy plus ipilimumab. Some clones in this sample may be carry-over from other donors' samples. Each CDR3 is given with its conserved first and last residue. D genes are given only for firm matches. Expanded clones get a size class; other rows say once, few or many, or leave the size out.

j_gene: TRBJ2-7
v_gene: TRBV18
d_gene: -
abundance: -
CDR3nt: TGTGCCAGCTCCGGAAGGTCCTACGAGCAGTACTTC
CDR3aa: CASSGRSYEQYF

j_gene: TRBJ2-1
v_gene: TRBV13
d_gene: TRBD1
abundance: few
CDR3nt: TGTGCCAGCAGCTTTCGACAGGGGAATGAGCAGTTCTTC
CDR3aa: CASSFRQGNEQFF

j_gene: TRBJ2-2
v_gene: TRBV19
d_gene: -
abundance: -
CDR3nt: TGTGCCAGTAGTATCTCCCAGGGTGGCACCGGGGAGCTGTTTTTT
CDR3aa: CASSISQGGTGELFF

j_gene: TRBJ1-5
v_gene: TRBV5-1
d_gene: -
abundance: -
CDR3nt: TGCGCCAGCAGCTTGGCCGGAGGGTATCAGCCCCAGCATTTT
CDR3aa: CASSLAGGYQPQHF

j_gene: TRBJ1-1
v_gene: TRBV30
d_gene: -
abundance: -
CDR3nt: TGTGCCTTCAGACTCTATGTGAACACTGAAGCTTTCTTT
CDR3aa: CAFRLYVNTEAFF

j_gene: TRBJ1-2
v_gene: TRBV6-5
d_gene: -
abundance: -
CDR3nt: TGTGCCAGCAGTTACTCGAGAGCGTTAGGCCATGGCTGCACCTTC
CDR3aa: CASSYSRALGHGCTF

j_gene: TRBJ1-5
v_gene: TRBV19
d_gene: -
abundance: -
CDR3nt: TGTGCCAGTAGTATCCGGACAGCAAATCAGCCCCAGCATTTT
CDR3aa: CASSIRTANQPQHF

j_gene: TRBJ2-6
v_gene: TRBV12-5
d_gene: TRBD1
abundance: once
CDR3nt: TGTGCTAGTGGCCTCCAGGGGGCAAGCGGGGCCAACGTCCTGACTTTC
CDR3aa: CASGLQGASGANVLTF

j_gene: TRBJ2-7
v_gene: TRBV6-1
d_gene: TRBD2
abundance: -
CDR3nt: TGTGCCAGCAGTGGAAGTAGCGGGGGGGCCTACGAGCAGTACTTC
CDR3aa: CASSGSSGGAYEQYF

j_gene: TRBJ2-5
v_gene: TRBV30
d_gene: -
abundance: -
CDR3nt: TGTGCCTGGATGTCACAGTTTCAAGAGACCCAGTACTTC
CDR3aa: CAWMSQFQETQYF

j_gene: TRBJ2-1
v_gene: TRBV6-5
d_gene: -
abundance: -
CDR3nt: TGTGCCAGCAGTCAGAATTTACAATCCTACAATGAGCAGTTCTTC
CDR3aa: CASSQNLQSYNEQFF

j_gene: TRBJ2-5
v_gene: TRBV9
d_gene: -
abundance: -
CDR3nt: TGTGCCAGCAGCGTAGGGCCCCGGGCAGGAATCCAAGAGACCCAGTACTTC
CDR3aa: CASSVGPRAGIQETQYF

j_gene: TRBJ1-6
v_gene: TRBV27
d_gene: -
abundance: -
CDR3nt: TGTGCCAGCAGTTACCGAGGGGGTTCCTATAATTCACCCCTCCACTTT
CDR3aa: CASSYRGGSYNSPLHF

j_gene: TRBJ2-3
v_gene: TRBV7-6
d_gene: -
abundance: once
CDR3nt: TGTGCCAGCAGCTTGCAGGCGACTAGCACAGATACGCAGTATTTT
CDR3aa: CASSLQATSTDTQYF

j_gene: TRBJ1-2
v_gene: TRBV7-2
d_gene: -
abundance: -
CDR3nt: TGTGCCAGCAGCTCCCGGTTCTATGGCTACACCTTC
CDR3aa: CASSSRFYGYTF

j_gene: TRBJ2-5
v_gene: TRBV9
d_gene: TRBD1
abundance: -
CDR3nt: TGTGCCAGCAGCGTAGGGGGGACAGGTGTACAAGAGACCCAGTACTTC
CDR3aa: CASSVGGTGVQETQYF

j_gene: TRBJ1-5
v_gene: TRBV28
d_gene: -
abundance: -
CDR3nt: TGTGCCAGCAGTTCACTGGGACCACATCAGCCCCAGCATTTT
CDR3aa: CASSSLGPHQPQHF

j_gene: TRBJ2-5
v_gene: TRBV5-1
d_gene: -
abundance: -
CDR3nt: TGCGCCAGCAGCTTTGAGGGGGTGGAGACCCAGTACTTC
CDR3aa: CASSFEGVETQYF